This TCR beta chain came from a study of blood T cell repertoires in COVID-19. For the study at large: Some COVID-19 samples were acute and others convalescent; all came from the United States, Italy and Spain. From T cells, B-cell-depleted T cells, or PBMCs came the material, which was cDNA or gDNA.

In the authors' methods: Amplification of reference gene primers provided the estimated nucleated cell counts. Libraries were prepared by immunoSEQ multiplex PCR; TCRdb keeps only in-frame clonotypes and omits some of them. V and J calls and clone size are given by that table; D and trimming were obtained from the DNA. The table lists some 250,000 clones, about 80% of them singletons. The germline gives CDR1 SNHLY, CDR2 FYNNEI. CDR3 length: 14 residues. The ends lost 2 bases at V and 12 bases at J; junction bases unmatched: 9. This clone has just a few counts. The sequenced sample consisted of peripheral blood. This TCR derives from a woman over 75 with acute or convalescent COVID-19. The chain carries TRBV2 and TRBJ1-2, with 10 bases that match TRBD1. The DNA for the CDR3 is TGTGCCAGCAGTGAATTGGGACAGGGGCCCGTAGACACCTTC. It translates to CASSELGQGPVDTF. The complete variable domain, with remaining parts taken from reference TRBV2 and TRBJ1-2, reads EPEVTQTPSHQVTQMGQEVILRCVPISNHLYFYWYRQILGQKVEFLVSFYNNEISEKSEIFDDQFSVERPDGSNFTLKIRSTKLEDSAMYFCASSELGQGPVDTFGSGTRLTVV.